The next 30 T cell receptor beta chains were all read from a single sample in a study of T cell responses to AZD1222 COVID-19 vaccine. Produced via immunoSEQ multiplex PCR; TCRdb's table is partial and in-frame only. The sample has 90,000 to 130,000 clones; around 90% are singletons. The source material was peripheral blood, sampled on day 0 of AZD1222 vaccination. The receptors shown here come from an adult in good health.

This sequence joins TRBV6-5 and TRBJ2-7, with TRBD2 matching over 8 bases. CDR1 and CDR2 (germline): MNHEY, SVGAGI. V shed 5 bases, J shed 4 bases, and the junction held 4 bases outside the gene matches. This CDR3 is built from 13 residues. The CDR3 DNA sequence: TGTGCCAGCAGTAGCGGGAGTAGGTACGAGCAGTACTTC. Encoded protein: CASSSGSRYEQYF.

This clone was seen a handful of times. The V call is TRBV11-2, the J call TRBJ1-2; weak D call: TRBD1 (6 bases). V gave up 5 bases and J gave up 8 bases, with 18 bases separating them. This CDR3 spans 14 amino acids. The germline gives CDR1 SGHAT, CDR2 FQNNGV. CDR3 region: CASSTPGAYWGYTF. The CDR3, as DNA: TGTGCCAGCAGCACCCCGGGGGCCTACTGGGGCTACACCTTC.

The chain combines TRBV4-1 with TRBJ2-3; the D gene could be TRBD1 or TRBD2 (6 bases each). Trimming removed 0 bases at V and 10 bases at J, with 17 bases between. CDR1 and CDR2 (germline): MGHRA, YSYEKL. The CDR3 contains 15 residues. The CDR3 region has the DNA TGCGCCAGCAGCCAAGATACGACGGGGGCGCTTCCGCAGTATTTT. Translating it yields CASSQDTTGALPQYF.

In its sample, this clone was seen once. V gene TRBV3-1 (or the pseudogene TRBV3-2) combines with J gene TRBJ2-2; D is unresolved. Germline V CDR1 and CDR2: LGHDT, YNNKEL (reference sequence). V lost 2 bases and J 7 bases, leaving 11 bases between the germline ends. CDR3 length equals 14 residues. The CDR3 loop is CASSQRVMVGELFF. The CDR3 bases are TGTGCCAGCAGCCAACGCGTAATGGTCGGGGAGCTGTTTTTT.

V gene TRBV30 combines with J gene TRBJ2-2; 7 nucleotides agree with TRBD1. Germline trimming cut 2 bases from V and 1 base from J; bases unmatched to any gene: 7. Germline V gene data show CDR1 as GTSNPN and CDR2 as SVGIG (reference sequence). The CDR3 has 16 amino acids. CDR3 sequence: CAWSIGQGVNTGELFF. CDR3 DNA: TGTGCCTGGAGTATAGGTCAGGGGGTGAACACCGGGGAGCTGTTTTTT.

The chain employs TRBV19 and TRBJ2-2, with D tentatively TRBD1 (6 bases). The CDR3 sequence is 14 residues long. V lost 7 bases and J 6 bases, leaving 15 bases between the germline ends. Germline CDR1 reads LNHDA; CDR2 reads SQIVND (reference sequence). The CDR3 DNA is TGTGCCAGTAAAAGTTTGGGGGCAGCCGGGGAGCTGTTTTTT. Translation: CASKSLGAAGELFF.

Notes on this clone: This CDR3 is also generated by other DNA sequences in the sample. The chain joins TRBV5-1 to TRBJ2-7; D is unresolved. The CDR3 contains 11 residues. In germline, CDR1 is SGHRS, CDR2 YFSETQ. V shed 0 bases and J shed 2 bases, with 0 bases lying between them. CDR3 sequence: CASSLAYEQYF. The CDR3 nucleotides read TGCGCCAGCAGCTTGGCCTACGAGCAGTACTTC.

This chain links TRBV6-5 with TRBJ1-3, with 7 bases aligning to TRBD1. With 2 bases clipped from V and 8 bases from J, the junction kept 9 bases outside the gene matches. The CDR3 sequence is 15 residues long. Germline V gene data show CDR1 as MNHEY and CDR2 as SVGAGI. The CDR3 DNA sequence: TGTGCCAGCAGTTACGATACGAGGGGGCAGTACACCATATATTTT. This gives the protein CASSYDTRGQYTIYF.

The chain couples TRBV19 to TRBJ1-5; maybe TRBD1 (5 bases). In germline, CDR1 is LNHDA, CDR2 SQIVND (reference sequence). Trimming removed 1 base at V and 7 bases at J, with 14 bases between. This CDR3 spans 15 amino acids. CDR3 amino acids: CASSIVWGVRQPQHF. CDR3 nucleotides: TGTGCCAGTAGTATAGTTTGGGGGGTAAGACAGCCCCAGCATTTT.

The rearrangement uses TRBV3-1 (or the pseudogene TRBV3-2) and TRBJ1-1; 7 bases map to TRBD1. The V and J ends lost 5 bases and 5 bases, in that order; junction bases with no gene match: 8. This CDR3 comprises 14 residues. Germline V CDR1 and CDR2: LGHDT, YNNKEL (reference sequence). The chain's CDR3 is CASSVTGVGTEAFF. CDR3 coding DNA: TGTGCCAGCAGCGTTACAGGGGTGGGGACTGAAGCTTTCTTT.

This clone has just a few counts. The rearrangement links TRBV6-5 to TRBJ1-2; D gene unclear. The germline gives CDR1 MNHEY, CDR2 SVGAGI. This CDR3 region has 12 residues. Trimming stripped 7 bases from V and 1 base from J, with 7 bases between. The CDR3 spells CASKDLNYGYTF. The CDR3 nucleotides read TGTGCCAGCAAGGACCTTAACTATGGCTACACCTTC.

The rearrangement joins TRBV6-5 to TRBJ1-2; 10 bases line up with TRBD1. Germline V gene data show CDR1 as MNHEY and CDR2 as SVGAGI. The CDR3 is 15 residues long. V lost 4 bases and J lost 4; bases outside the gene matches: 6. CDR3 sequence (DNA): TGTGCCAGCAGTTTACAGGACAGGGGGAGCTATGGCTACACCTTC. Its protein product is CASSLQDRGSYGYTF.

V gene TRBV28 combines with J gene TRBJ1-2; 8 nucleotides line up with TRBD1. V was pared by 6 bases and J by 8 bases, with 5 bases of the junction left unmatched. The CDR3 covers 12 residues. Germline V gene lookup returns CDR1 MDHEN and CDR2 SYDVKM. The CDR3 loop is CASRQGAGGYTF. The CDR3 nucleotides are TGTGCCAGCAGGCAGGGGGCTGGGGGCTACACCTTC.

This chain links TRBV19 with TRBJ2-7, with a tentative D call TRBD1 (5 bases). Germline lookup yields CDR1 LNHDA and CDR2 SQIVND (reference sequence). V dropped 6 bases and J dropped 2 bases, with 17 bases sitting between them. The CDR3 consists of 15 residues. The CDR3 coding sequence is TGTGCCAGTAGGACTGGACATCTGAATCCCTACGAGCAGTACTTC. This codes for CASRTGHLNPYEQYF.

The chain joins TRBV6-5 to TRBJ1-1; D may be TRBD1 (6 bases). Germline V lookup: CDR1 MNHEY, CDR2 SVGAGI. Trimming pared 6 bases from V and 1 base from J, leaving 12 bases between. This CDR3 contains 14 residues. The CDR3 coding sequence is TGTGCCAGCAGGGCTCAACAGGGGAACACTGAAGCTTTCTTT. It encodes CASRAQQGNTEAFF.

The CDR3 loop reads CASSQGHRNQPQHF. The CDR3 DNA reads as TGTGCCAGCAGCCAAGGACACCGCAATCAGCCCCAGCATTTT. The chain links TRBV7-8 to TRBJ1-5; maybe TRBD1 (5 bases). Trimming stripped 5 bases from V and 2 bases from J, with 10 bases between. CDR1 and CDR2 from the germline V gene are SGHVS and FQNEAQ. The length of the CDR3 is 14 residues.

This chain links TRBV5-4 with TRBJ2-2; the match to TRBD1 covers 8 bases. Germline V gene lookup returns CDR1 SGHNT and CDR2 YYREEE (reference sequence). Trimming cost V 4 bases and J 1 base; bases outside gene matches: 6. This CDR3 has 16 residues. DNA for the CDR3: TGTGCCAGCAGCCACGGCGGGACAGGGAACACCGGGGAGCTGTTTTTT. As protein: CASSHGGTGNTGELFF.

The rearrangement joins TRBV6-5 to TRBJ2-5; possibly TRBD1 for D (5 bases). Germline V gene lookup returns CDR1 MNHEY and CDR2 SVGAGI. Trimming pared 9 bases from V and 4 bases from J, leaving 12 bases between. The CDR3 is made up of 12 amino acids. The CDR3 DNA reads TGTGCCAGTTATGGGGCCCGAGAGACCCAGTACTTC. Protein sequence: CASYGARETQYF.

The V call is TRBV23-1, the J call TRBJ1-1; D might be TRBD1 (5 bases). TRBV23-1 is marked as an open reading frame, function uncertain. CDR3 length equals 16 residues. V gave up 2 bases and J gave up 6 bases, with 19 bases separating them. The CDR3 coding sequence is TGCGCCAGCAGTCAAATGAGGCAGGGAGGTTGGCCTGAAGCTTTCTTT. This translates into CASSQMRQGGWPEAFF.

The chain couples TRBV11-2 to TRBJ2-7; D not certain. The CDR3 length is 14 residues. CDR1 SGHAT and CDR2 FQNNGV come from the germline V gene. With 1 base removed from V and 4 bases from J, the gap between germline ends came to 11 bases. CDR3 bases: TGTGCCAGCAGCTTAGTGGCGGATAGGTACGAGCAGTACTTC. Protein sequence: CASSLVADRYEQYF. Full variable domain (missing parts from reference TRBV11-2 and TRBJ2-7): EAGVAQSPRYKIIEKRQSVAFWCNPISGHATLYWYQQILGQGPKLLIQFQNNGVVDDSQLPKDRFSAERLKGVDSTLKIQPAKLEDSAVYLCASSLVADRYEQYFGPGTRLTVT.

V and J are TRBV2 and TRBJ2-5; D may match TRBD1 or TRBD2 (5 bases each). Germline CDR1 reads SNHLY; CDR2 reads FYNNEI. CDR3 length equals 13 residues. The germline V and J ends were trimmed by 4 bases and 2 bases, with 8 bases remaining between them. Here the CDR3 reads CASSGWGQETQYF. The CDR3 DNA reads as TGTGCCAGCAGTGGGTGGGGGCAAGAGACCCAGTACTTC.

The gene calls are TRBV11-2 and TRBJ2-5, with D possibly TRBD2 on 6 matching bases. V dropped 8 bases and J dropped 5 bases, with 15 bases sitting between them. Germline CDR1 and CDR2: SGHAT and FQNNGV. The CDR3 runs to 13 residues. The CDR3 protein is CASGQTSRETQYF. The CDR3 bases are TGTGCCAGCGGCCAGACTAGTCGGGAGACCCAGTACTTC.

The chain employs TRBV29-1 and TRBJ1-5; possible D gene TRBD1, 5 bases. Germline loops: CDR1 SQVTM, CDR2 ANQGSEA. This CDR3 is 12 amino acids long. V was pared by 6 bases and J by 6 bases, with 12 bases between. CDR3 sequence reads: CSVKDGGQPQHF. DNA of the CDR3: TGCAGCGTGAAAGATGGGGGTCAGCCCCAGCATTTT.

V and J are TRBV24-1 and TRBJ1-1; D remains ambiguous. Germline loops: CDR1 KGHDR, CDR2 SFDVKD. V shed 7 bases and J shed 1 base, with 9 bases lying between them. The CDR3 extends over 13 amino acids. The CDR3 DNA follows: TGTGCCACCAGAGGACTCAAGAACACTGAAGCTTTCTTT. Translating it yields CATRGLKNTEAFF.

The rearrangement links TRBV5-1 to TRBJ2-7; 7 nucleotides agree with TRBD1. This CDR3 is built from 15 residues. V dropped 0 bases and J dropped 3; count of bases not matched to a gene: 6. Germline CDR1 SGHRS, CDR2 YFSETQ. The chain's CDR3 is CASSLEQQGRYEQYF. The CDR3 DNA sequence: TGCGCCAGCAGCTTGGAACAACAGGGGCGCTACGAGCAGTACTTC.

This rearrangement joins TRBV27 to TRBJ1-1; D perhaps matches TRBD1 (6 bases). The CDR3 has 16 amino acids. V was pared by 5 bases and J by 0 bases, with 16 bases between. Germline V gene data show CDR1 as MNHEY and CDR2 as SMNVEV (reference sequence). CDR3 in DNA: TGTGCCAGCAGTATGAGTGGGGGGGCCTTGAACACTGAAGCTTTCTTT. Translated, it gives CASSMSGGALNTEAFF.

CDR3 residues: CASSLWGDQPQHF. For the CDR3, the DNA is TGTGCCAGCAGCTTATGGGGAGATCAGCCCCAGCATTTT. The chain combines TRBV7-9 with TRBJ1-5, with D unresolved. Germline-derived CDR1 and CDR2 are SEHNR and FQNEAQ (reference sequence). V lost 2 bases, J lost 5 bases, and 7 bases lay in between. The CDR3 runs to 13 residues.

The rearrangement uses TRBV5-6 and TRBJ1-1; D gene unclear. Looked up from germline, CDR1 is SGHDT and CDR2 is YYEEEE. Trimming took 0 bases from V and 0 from J, leaving 9 bases between them. CDR3 length: 15 residues. DNA of the CDR3: TGTGCCAGCAGCTTGGGTATGGCTCTGAACACTGAAGCTTTCTTT. Protein sequence: CASSLGMALNTEAFF.

Concerning this clone itself: Sequence at one end of the junction differs from germline and may be a read error. The chain uses TRBV5-1 and TRBJ1-3, with D unresolved. CDR3 length: 16 residues. Germline lookup yields CDR1 SGHRS and CDR2 YFSETQ. The CDR3 reads CASSIGNTFSGSTIYF. The CDR3 DNA sequence: TGCGCCAGCAGTATAGGTAACACCTTCTCTGGAAGCACCATATATTTT.

The V and J genes are TRBV6-5 and TRBJ1-1; 9 nucleotides line up with TRBD1. Germline-derived CDR1 and CDR2 are MNHEY and SVGAGI. The CDR3 consists of 15 residues. Losses at the gene ends were 4 bases for V and 6 bases for J; bases not matched to a gene: 9. For the CDR3, the DNA is TGTGCCAGCAGTTTCCCCGGGACAGGGAGCGCTGAAGCTTTCTTT. Its translation: CASSFPGTGSAEAFF.